This T cell receptor (beta chain) was sequenced for a study of T-cell reconstitution after alpha-beta-depleted transplantation in children. The CDR3 covers 13 residues. Germline V CDR1 and CDR2: PRHDT, FYEKMQ (reference sequence). V lost 4 bases and J 4 bases, leaving 10 bases between the germline ends. Unique molecular identifiers tagged the TCRbeta library. TCRdb reanalysed the PCR reads using MiXCR and keeps one entry per CDR3 protein. Of about 90,000 distinct CDR3 sequences in the sample, 15% were seen once. The rearrangement links TRBV13 to TRBJ1-1; D is unresolved. The clonotype comes from a male patient aged 2-15 years who had a stem cell transplant for acute lymphoblastic leukemia, so the T cells may come from the graft donor. This specimen consisted of PBMCs, mostly from graft donor cells, obtained 180 days after TCRalphabeta/CD19-depleted stem cell transplant. The DNA for the CDR3 is TGTGCCAGCAGCTCGATCGATCGCACTGAAGCTTTCTTT. Its protein product is CASSSIDRTEAFF.